The rows below give T cell receptor beta chains drawn from one sample of a study of cytomegalovirus exposure and HLA in healthy donors. Assay used: immunoSEQ multiplex PCR; TCRdb lists only in-frame clones, some missing. The table includes under 200,000 clones, over 65% detected once. Sequenced: PBMCs. The receptors shown here come from a young woman in good health and CMV-seronegative. CDR3s include the opening cysteine and the closing phenylalanine or tryptophan. Each record gives: D gene, V gene, J gene, clone size, CDR3 DNA, CDR3 protein. A D gene is named only where the DNA matches it firmly. Clone size is given for some rows only: seen once, a few or many times, or a class if the clone is expanded.

D gene: .
V gene: TRBV28
J gene: TRBJ1-1
clone size: once
CDR3 DNA: TGTGCCAGCAGTTCCCGCCTGGAGAGGGCTTTCTTT
CDR3 protein: CASSSRLERAFF

D gene: TRBD2
V gene: TRBV5-6
J gene: TRBJ2-1
clone size: .
CDR3 DNA: TGTGCCAGCAGCGATCTAGCGGGAGATGAGCAGTTCTTC
CDR3 protein: CASSDLAGDEQFF

D gene: TRBD2
V gene: TRBV5-4
J gene: TRBJ2-1
clone size: once
CDR3 DNA: TGTGCCAGCAGCCAAGATCTGGGACTAGCGGGACTGTCCTACAATGAGCAGTTCTTC
CDR3 protein: CASSQDLGLAGLSYNEQFF

D gene: TRBD2
V gene: TRBV30
J gene: TRBJ2-5
clone size: .
CDR3 DNA: TGTGTCTGGAGTGTATTCGCGGGAGGAGGAGAGCAGTACTTC
CDR3 protein: CVWSVFAGGGEQYF

D gene: TRBD1
V gene: TRBV10-2
J gene: TRBJ2-7
clone size: .
CDR3 DNA: TGCGCCAGCAGCGATACCGGGACAGCGAACTCCTACGAGCAGTACTTC
CDR3 protein: CASSDTGTANSYEQYF

D gene: .
V gene: TRBV9
J gene: TRBJ1-6
clone size: few
CDR3 DNA: TGTGCCAGCAGCGGTTTCGGGGACTATAATTCACCCCTCCACTTT
CDR3 protein: CASSGFGDYNSPLHF

D gene: .
V gene: TRBV11-2
J gene: TRBJ2-2
clone size: .
CDR3 DNA: TGTGCCAGCAGCTTCGGCAGGGCGGCCGGGGAGCTGTTTTTT
CDR3 protein: CASSFGRAAGELFF

D gene: .
V gene: TRBV30
J gene: TRBJ2-5
clone size: .
CDR3 DNA: TGTGCCTGGAGTGAGGGGGAAACCCAGTACTTC
CDR3 protein: CAWSEGETQYF

D gene: .
V gene: TRBV11-1
J gene: TRBJ1-2
clone size: few
CDR3 DNA: TGTGCCAGCAGCCCCGGGGTCCAAGGAGACTATGGCTACACCTTC
CDR3 protein: CASSPGVQGDYGYTF

D gene: .
V gene: TRBV11-2
J gene: TRBJ2-7
clone size: .
CDR3 DNA: TGTGCCAGCAGCTTACTGACTTCTTACTCCTACGAGCAGTACTTC
CDR3 protein: CASSLLTSYSYEQYF

D gene: .
V gene: TRBV4-1
J gene: TRBJ1-2
clone size: .
CDR3 DNA: TGCGCCAGCAGCCAACCGCCCCTCGACACTTATGGCTACACCTTC
CDR3 protein: CASSQPPLDTYGYTF

D gene: TRBD2
V gene: TRBV7-2
J gene: TRBJ2-1
clone size: few
CDR3 DNA: TGTGCCAGCAGCTTAATAGCGGGAGGTTCCTACAATGAGCAGTTCTTC
CDR3 protein: CASSLIAGGSYNEQFF

D gene: .
V gene: TRBV14
J gene: TRBJ2-3
clone size: .
CDR3 DNA: TGTGCCAGCAGCCAAAGAGGAAGCACAGATACGCAGTATTTT
CDR3 protein: CASSQRGSTDTQYF

D gene: .
V gene: TRBV5-5
J gene: TRBJ2-7
clone size: .
CDR3 DNA: TGTGCCAGCAGCTTGGTACAGGGTCTGATCAACGAGCAGTACTTC
CDR3 protein: CASSLVQGLINEQYF

D gene: .
V gene: TRBV6-4
J gene: TRBJ2-3
clone size: few
CDR3 DNA: TGTGCCAGCTCCCTTACTAATGCGGGGACAGATACGCAGTATTTT
CDR3 protein: CASSLTNAGTDTQYF

D gene: TRBD1
V gene: TRBV5-1
J gene: TRBJ1-1
clone size: .
CDR3 DNA: TGCGCCAGCAGCTTGGGGCAGGGGGCGAGGTCCACTGAAGCTTTCTTT
CDR3 protein: CASSLGQGARSTEAFF

D gene: TRBD1
V gene: TRBV18
J gene: TRBJ2-7
clone size: .
CDR3 DNA: TGTGCCAGCTCACGCGGGGTTACAGGGGGCGAGCAGTACTTC
CDR3 protein: CASSRGVTGGEQYF

D gene: .
V gene: TRBV19
J gene: TRBJ2-7
clone size: .
CDR3 DNA: TGTGCCAGTAGTATTGGAGGGTACGAGCAGTACTTC
CDR3 protein: CASSIGGYEQYF

D gene: .
V gene: TRBV5-1
J gene: TRBJ1-3
clone size: .
CDR3 DNA: TGCGCCAGCAGGGACCTCAGGGAGGCTGAAAACACCATATATTTT
CDR3 protein: CASRDLREAENTIYF

D gene: .
V gene: TRBV27
J gene: TRBJ1-2
clone size: .
CDR3 DNA: TGTGCCAGCAGTTTTACCGGTATTGGCTATGGCTACACCTTC
CDR3 protein: CASSFTGIGYGYTF

D gene: TRBD2
V gene: TRBV5-1
J gene: TRBJ2-3
clone size: .
CDR3 DNA: TGCGCCAGCAGCCACGGACTAGCGGGGGAGACAGATACGCAGTATTTT
CDR3 protein: CASSHGLAGETDTQYF

D gene: TRBD1
V gene: TRBV27
J gene: TRBJ2-7
clone size: .
CDR3 DNA: TGTGCCAGCAGAGGGTTGGGACAGGGGTTCGAGCAGTACTTC
CDR3 protein: CASRGLGQGFEQYF

D gene: TRBD1
V gene: TRBV27
J gene: TRBJ1-4
clone size: .
CDR3 DNA: TGTGCCAGCAGAACGGGACAGGGGGCGGGGGTTGAGAGTGAAAAACTGTTTTTT
CDR3 protein: CASRTGQGAGVESEKLFF

D gene: TRBD1
V gene: TRBV7-9
J gene: TRBJ1-2
clone size: few
CDR3 DNA: TGTGCCAGCAGCTTAGCAATCGGACAGGGGGGAAACTATGGCTACACCTTC
CDR3 protein: CASSLAIGQGGNYGYTF

D gene: TRBD1
V gene: TRBV6-4
J gene: TRBJ1-6
clone size: .
CDR3 DNA: TGTGCCAGCGTTACAGGGGATGGAGGATCCTATAATTCACCCCTCCACTTT
CDR3 protein: CASVTGDGGSYNSPLHF

D gene: .
V gene: TRBV6-1
J gene: TRBJ2-7
clone size: .
CDR3 DNA: TGTGCCAGCAGTGAAATAGTAGGGGTATTCTACGAGCAGTACTTC
CDR3 protein: CASSEIVGVFYEQYF

D gene: .
V gene: TRBV5-6
J gene: TRBJ1-1
clone size: .
CDR3 DNA: TGTGCCAGCAGCTTGGTCGTCGGGGGCACTGAAGCTTTCTTT
CDR3 protein: CASSLVVGGTEAFF

D gene: .
V gene: TRBV27
J gene: TRBJ1-1
clone size: .
CDR3 DNA: TGTGCCAGCAGTTCCGGCGGACTCACGTCTGAAGCTTTCTTT
CDR3 protein: CASSSGGLTSEAFF

D gene: TRBD1
V gene: TRBV27
J gene: TRBJ1-1
clone size: once
CDR3 DNA: TGTGCCAGCAGTTTATCATCCAGGGGGCTCGGCACTGAAGCTTTCTTT
CDR3 protein: CASSLSSRGLGTEAFF

D gene: TRBD1
V gene: TRBV4-1
J gene: TRBJ1-5
clone size: .
CDR3 DNA: TGCGTCAGCAGCCAAGGACAGGGGAGCAATCAGCCCCAGCATTTT
CDR3 protein: CVSSQGQGSNQPQHF

D gene: .
V gene: TRBV11-2
J gene: TRBJ2-7
clone size: .
CDR3 DNA: TGTGCCAGCAGCAGAGTAGGCAGGGGGGCCGAGCAGTACTTC
CDR3 protein: CASSRVGRGAEQYF

D gene: .
V gene: TRBV7-9
J gene: TRBJ1-1
clone size: .
CDR3 DNA: TGTGCCAGCAGCTTAGGCGCCGTTACTGAAGCTTTCTTT
CDR3 protein: CASSLGAVTEAFF

D gene: TRBD1
V gene: TRBV15
J gene: TRBJ2-1
clone size: .
CDR3 DNA: TGTGCCACCAGCAGAACCGGGACAGGGTACCATGAGCAGTTCTTC
CDR3 protein: CATSRTGTGYHEQFF

D gene: .
V gene: TRBV7-6
J gene: TRBJ2-3
clone size: .
CDR3 DNA: TGTGCCAGCAGCTTAGTGGGACACAGCACAGATACGCAGTATTTT
CDR3 protein: CASSLVGHSTDTQYF

D gene: .
V gene: TRBV28
J gene: TRBJ1-5
clone size: .
CDR3 DNA: TGTGCCAGCAGTTTAGTGGGCTATCGGCGGGGCCAGCCCCAGCATTTT
CDR3 protein: CASSLVGYRRGQPQHF

D gene: .
V gene: TRBV9
J gene: TRBJ2-7
clone size: few
CDR3 DNA: TGCAAACAAAGCCCCTCGGGTCACGAGCAGTACTTC
CDR3 protein: CKQSPSGHEQYF

D gene: TRBD1
V gene: TRBV25-1
J gene: TRBJ2-5
clone size: .
CDR3 DNA: TGTGCCAGCAGTGGAAGAGGGGGACAGATGATCCAAGAGACCCAGTACTTC
CDR3 protein: CASSGRGGQMIQETQYF

D gene: TRBD1
V gene: TRBV9
J gene: TRBJ2-1
clone size: .
CDR3 DNA: TGTGCCAGCAGCGATTTGACAGGGGGCGTTGAGCAGTTCTTC
CDR3 protein: CASSDLTGGVEQFF

D gene: .
V gene: TRBV27
J gene: TRBJ1-5
clone size: .
CDR3 DNA: TGTGCCAGCAGTTTCGGACAGCAGCAGCCCCAGCATTTT
CDR3 protein: CASSFGQQQPQHF

D gene: .
V gene: TRBV25-1
J gene: TRBJ1-2
clone size: few
CDR3 DNA: TGTGCCAGCAGTCCAGGGCAGGGGCATGGCTACACCTTC
CDR3 protein: CASSPGQGHGYTF

D gene: TRBD1
V gene: TRBV19
J gene: TRBJ1-5
clone size: .
CDR3 DNA: TGTGCCAGTCGATTTCAGGGGGCTGATCAGCCCCAGCATTTT
CDR3 protein: CASRFQGADQPQHF

D gene: TRBD2
V gene: TRBV11-3
J gene: TRBJ2-1
clone size: .
CDR3 DNA: TGTGCCAGCAGCGGAGCGGGAGGGAACTACAATGAGCAGTTCTTC
CDR3 protein: CASSGAGGNYNEQFF

D gene: TRBD2
V gene: TRBV12-5
J gene: TRBJ2-3
clone size: few
CDR3 DNA: TGTGCTAGTGGTTTGGCGTCCCGAGGGGGGGCGGGAGGGATTTCAGATACGCAGTATTTT
CDR3 protein: CASGLASRGGAGGISDTQYF

D gene: .
V gene: TRBV29-1
J gene: TRBJ1-1
clone size: .
CDR3 DNA: TGCAGCGTTAACAGGGCGGGGGACGCTGAAGCTTTCTTT
CDR3 protein: CSVNRAGDAEAFF

D gene: TRBD1
V gene: TRBV7-6
J gene: TRBJ2-2
clone size: .
CDR3 DNA: TGTGCCAGCAGCCCATTCCCGGGACAGGGGGCGAGGACCGGGGAGCTGTTTTTT
CDR3 protein: CASSPFPGQGARTGELFF

D gene: .
V gene: TRBV6-7
J gene: TRBJ2-7
clone size: once
CDR3 DNA: TGTGCCAGCAGTGCTCCCCGACTAGGCTACCCCTACGAGCAGTACTTC
CDR3 protein: CASSAPRLGYPYEQYF

D gene: TRBD1
V gene: TRBV5-1
J gene: TRBJ2-7
clone size: .
CDR3 DNA: TGCGCCAGCAGCTTGGAAAACAGGGGATACGAGCAGTACTTC
CDR3 protein: CASSLENRGYEQYF

D gene: .
V gene: TRBV10-3
J gene: TRBJ1-2
clone size: .
CDR3 DNA: TGTGCCATCAGTGAAGATCTACTAACCGGCTACACCTTC
CDR3 protein: CAISEDLLTGYTF

D gene: TRBD2
V gene: TRBV9
J gene: TRBJ2-1
clone size: .
CDR3 DNA: TGTGCCAGCAGCCCCGTTAGCGGGAGGGCCAATGAGCAGTTCTTC
CDR3 protein: CASSPVSGRANEQFF

D gene: TRBD1
V gene: TRBV4-1
J gene: TRBJ2-2
clone size: .
CDR3 DNA: TGCGCCAGCAGCCAAGAGTCCCCTAGGGACAGACTAACCGGGGAGCTGTTTTTT
CDR3 protein: CASSQESPRDRLTGELFF

D gene: .
V gene: TRBV2
J gene: TRBJ1-6
clone size: .
CDR3 DNA: TGTGCCAGCAGTGAAGCGCGGACAGTCTATAATTCACCCCTCCACTTT
CDR3 protein: CASSEARTVYNSPLHF

D gene: TRBD2
V gene: TRBV27
J gene: TRBJ2-7
clone size: .
CDR3 DNA: TGTGCCAGCAGTCCGGGGACTAGCGGGTACGAGCAGTACTTC
CDR3 protein: CASSPGTSGYEQYF

D gene: .
V gene: TRBV13
J gene: TRBJ2-7
clone size: .
CDR3 DNA: TGTGCCAGCAGCTTAGCCCCAGCCTACGAGCAGTACTTC
CDR3 protein: CASSLAPAYEQYF

D gene: TRBD1
V gene: TRBV30
J gene: TRBJ1-2
clone size: .
CDR3 DNA: TGTGCCTGGAGTGAAAGACAGGGCTATGGCTACACCTTC
CDR3 protein: CAWSERQGYGYTF

D gene: .
V gene: TRBV28
J gene: TRBJ1-2
clone size: few
CDR3 DNA: TGTGCCAGCAGTTTAGCACAGGATGGTGGCTACACCTTC
CDR3 protein: CASSLAQDGGYTF